Following are 3 T cell receptor beta chains from one sample sequenced in a study of T cell responses to AZD1222 COVID-19 vaccine. Profiling relied on immunoSEQ multiplex PCR, and the TCRdb table lists in-frame clones only, not all of them. This table has roughly 130,000 clones, about 90% appearing once. The material was peripheral blood, obtained on day 0 of MenACWY control vaccination. These receptor sequences come from an adult in good health.

CDR3 sequence: CASSEGGRGSYEQYF. In nucleotides, the CDR3 is TGCGCCAGCAGCGAGGGTGGCAGGGGGTCCTACGAGCAGTACTTC. The V call is TRBV5-1, the J call TRBJ2-7; 7 bases align to TRBD1. After removal of 4 bases from V and 1 base from J, the junction contained 8 bases not matched to a gene. This CDR3 has 15 amino acids. The germline gives CDR1 SGHRS, CDR2 YFSETQ.

The chain employs TRBV27 and TRBJ1-3, with 7 nucleotides matching TRBD1. Trimming cost V 5 bases and J 0 bases; bases outside gene matches: 1. CDR3 length: 14 amino acids. Germline V lookup: CDR1 MNHEY, CDR2 SMNVEV (reference sequence). CDR3 sequence reads: CASSPGGSGNTIYF. The CDR3, as DNA: TGTGCCAGCAGTCCAGGGGGCTCTGGAAACACCATATATTTT.

The chain employs TRBV28 and TRBJ2-1, with 8 bases lining up with TRBD2. Germline values: CDR1 MDHEN, CDR2 SYDVKM. The junction had 3 bases not matched to a gene; V was cut back by 10 bases and J by 1 base. The CDR3 covers 13 residues. This CDR3 reads CATGTSSYNEQFF. CDR3 nucleotide sequence: TGTGCCACCGGGACTAGTTCCTACAATGAGCAGTTCTTC.